A single sample gave rise to the 24 T cell receptor beta chains below, sequenced in a study of blood T cell repertoires in COVID-19. Clones were read by immunoSEQ multiplex PCR, and TCRdb kept only the in-frame ones, dropping some. The table lists about 250,000 clones, 80% to 90% of them singletons. The sequenced material came from peripheral blood. Every receptor here comes from a man older than 75 with acute or convalescent COVID-19.

Written as DNA, the CDR3 is TGTGCCAGCAGAGCCGGGGGTGTCGGAAACACCATATATTTT. Translating gives CASRAGGVGNTIYF. V usage is TRBV6-6 and J usage is TRBJ1-3; D is perhaps TRBD1 (5 bases). This CDR3 has 14 amino acids. Germline-derived CDR1 and CDR2 are MNHNY and SVGAGI (reference sequence). The V end lost 6 bases, the J end lost 4 bases, and 13 bases lay between the germline ends.

The chain is built from TRBV4-2 and TRBJ2-1; 9 nucleotides align to TRBD1. This CDR3 has 19 amino acids. After removal of 1 base from V and 1 base from J, the junction contained 11 bases not matched to a gene. CDR1 is LGHNA, CDR2 YNFKEQ, per germline. The CDR3 loop reads CASSQGRPWGTGSYNEQFF. The DNA of the CDR3 is TGTGCCAGCAGCCAAGGTCGCCCATGGGGGACAGGGTCCTACAATGAGCAGTTCTTC.

V usage is TRBV29-1 and J usage is TRBJ2-2, with 10 bases that match TRBD1. Germline loops: CDR1 SQVTM, CDR2 ANQGSEA. The V segment lost 3 bases and the J segment 7 bases; nucleotides outside the gene matches: 5. This CDR3 is built from 14 residues. The CDR3 bases are TGCAGCGTTGAGAAGGGACAGGGGAGCGGGGAGCTGTTTTTT. This translates into CSVEKGQGSGELFF.

The V gene is TRBV5-1, the J gene TRBJ2-2, with 8 bases identical to TRBD2. Germline V gene data show CDR1 as SGHRS and CDR2 as YFSETQ. The CDR3 spans 14 residues. Germline trimming cut 10 bases from V and 4 bases from J; bases unmatched to any gene: 9. CDR3 nucleotides: TGCGCCGTTCGGGGGGGCGCCGGCACCGGGGAGCTGTTTTTT. The encoded protein is CAVRGGAGTGELFF. Drawing the rest from reference TRBV5-1 and TRBJ2-2, the complete variable domain is KAGVTQTPRYLIKTRGQQVTLSCSPISGHRSVSWYQQTPGQGLQFLFEYFSETQRNKGNFPGRFSGRQFSNSRSEMNVSTLELGDSALYLCAVRGGAGTGELFFGEGSRLTVL.

V and J are TRBV29-1 and TRBJ1-1; D is uncertain. Trimming stripped 4 bases from V and 5 bases from J, with 11 bases between. The germline gives CDR1 SQVTM, CDR2 ANQGSEA. This CDR3 has 12 amino acids. The CDR3 DNA is TGCAGCGTTGGTGGGCGGGGAACTGAAGCTTTCTTT. It specifies CSVGGRGTEAFF.

The CDR3 protein is CASGQGLFATNEKLFF. DNA of the CDR3: TGTGCCAGCGGGCAGGGATTATTTGCAACTAATGAAAAACTGTTTTTT. The rearrangement joins TRBV28 to TRBJ1-4; weak D call: TRBD1 (5 bases). Deletions cut 8 bases from V and 0 bases from J, with 16 bases between. Looked up from germline, CDR1 is MDHEN and CDR2 is SYDVKM. The CDR3 has 16 amino acids.

The chain recombines TRBV11-2 with TRBJ1-5, with unresolved D. Trimming took off 1 base at V and 1 base at J, with 2 bases between the two ends. The CDR3 is 13 residues long. CDR1 and CDR2 from the germline V gene are SGHAT and FQNNGV. CDR3 residues: CASSLASNQPQHF. The CDR3 DNA is TGTGCCAGCAGCTTAGCAAGCAATCAGCCCCAGCATTTT.

The chain is built from TRBV11-3 and TRBJ2-2; tentative D call: TRBD2 (6 bases). Trimming took off 7 bases at V and 6 bases at J, with 21 bases between the two ends. This CDR3 contains 16 residues. The germline gives CDR1 SGHNT, CDR2 YENEEA. Written as DNA, the CDR3 is TGTGCCAGCATCTCTACTAGCTCGAAAACCCCCGGGGAGCTGTTTTTT. It is translated as CASISTSSKTPGELFF.

V gene TRBV6-5 combines with J gene TRBJ2-3; 7 nucleotides match TRBD2. The CDR3 extends over 14 amino acids. Germline values: CDR1 MNHEY, CDR2 SVGAGI. J lost 6 bases, V lost 5 bases, and 8 bases had no gene match. CDR3 loop: CASSMGGRSDTQYF. The CDR3 DNA is TGTGCCAGCAGTATGGGCGGGAGAAGCGATACGCAGTATTTT.

The J gene is TRBJ1-2, the V gene TRBV7-3, with D possibly matching TRBD1 (6 bases). V lost 2 bases, J lost 7 bases, and 14 bases lay in between. This CDR3 comprises 14 residues. Germline V gene lookup returns CDR1 SGHTA and CDR2 FQGTGA. The CDR3 nucleotides read TGTGCCAGCAGCTTAGACTTTGGGACATTTGGCTACACCTTC. This translates into CASSLDFGTFGYTF.

The rearrangement links TRBV9 to TRBJ1-3, with D hard to call. The CDR3 is 15 residues long. CDR1 is SGDLS and CDR2 is YYNGEE in the germline V gene. V shed 1 base and J shed 0 bases, with 8 bases lying between them. The CDR3 loop reads CASSVTGLSGNTIYF. CDR3 bases: TGTGCCAGCAGCGTAACCGGACTCTCTGGAAACACCATATATTTT.

V usage is TRBV6-5 and J usage is TRBJ1-5; D is possibly TRBD1 (5 bases). V lost 5 bases, J lost 6 bases, and 8 bases lay in between. Germline-derived CDR1 and CDR2 are MNHEY and SVGAGI. The CDR3 contains 12 residues. The CDR3 region is CASSIRGQPQHF. CDR3 bases: TGTGCCAGCAGTATTAGGGGTCAGCCCCAGCATTTT.

V usage is TRBV5-8 and J usage is TRBJ1-2; 10 nucleotides agree with TRBD1. CDR1 SGHTS and CDR2 YDEGEE come from the germline V gene. V lost 2 bases to trimming and J lost 6 bases; unmatched junction nucleotides: 10. CDR3 length equals 16 residues. As DNA, the CDR3 is TGTGCCAGCAGCTTATATGGGACAGGGGCGACGAATGGCTACACCTTC. Translation: CASSLYGTGATNGYTF.

J is TRBJ1-5 and V is TRBV6-2 or TRBV6-3; 9 bases map to TRBD1. Germline-derived CDR1 and CDR2 are MNHEY and SVGEGT. V lost 5 bases, J lost 2 bases, and 13 bases stayed unmatched. The CDR3 runs to 18 residues. The DNA of the CDR3 is TGTGCCAGCAGTCCGGGGACAGGGACCATTTTTGGCAATCAGCCCCAGCATTTT. This encodes CASSPGTGTIFGNQPQHF.

The sample holds one count of this clone. V gene TRBV3-1 (or the pseudogene TRBV3-2) combines with J gene TRBJ2-4; D might be TRBD2 (6 bases). Trimming pared 4 bases from V and 3 bases from J, leaving 13 bases between. Germline loops: CDR1 LGHDT, CDR2 YNNKEL (reference sequence). This CDR3 is 15 amino acids long. CDR3 region: CASSPEVGGKNIQYF. As DNA, the CDR3 is TGTGCCAGCAGCCCGGAAGTGGGGGGCAAAAACATTCAGTACTTC.

The chain employs TRBV7-3 and TRBJ1-1, with 8 bases fitting TRBD1. Germline V CDR1 and CDR2: SGHTA, FQGTGA. With 6 bases clipped from V and 4 bases from J, the junction kept 4 bases outside the gene matches. The CDR3 is 13 amino acids. CDR3 region: CASRDRERTEAFF. The CDR3 region has the DNA TGTGCCAGCAGGGACAGGGAACGCACTGAAGCTTTCTTT.

This clone was picked up a small number of times. The rearrangement links TRBV5-5 to TRBJ2-7; no clear D. CDR1 is SGHKS and CDR2 is YYEKEE in the germline V gene (reference sequence). This CDR3 has 13 amino acids. Trimming removed 3 bases from V and 0 bases from J, with 7 bases in between. This CDR3 is CASSSPNSYEQYF. In nucleotides, the CDR3 is TGTGCCAGCAGCTCACCTAACTCCTACGAGCAGTACTTC.

This chain connects TRBV28 to TRBJ2-4; D perhaps matches TRBD2 (5 bases). The CDR3 sequence is 13 residues long. V was clipped by 6 bases and J by 8 bases, with 14 bases between them. Germline CDR1 reads MDHEN; CDR2 reads SYDVKM. CDR3 bases: TGTGCCAGCAGACCTGGGAGTAAGTACATTCAGTACTTC. The encoded protein is CASRPGSKYIQYF.

The chain uses TRBV6-5 and TRBJ2-7; tentative D call: TRBD1 (6 bases). The CDR3 extends over 16 amino acids. The germline V gene encodes CDR1 MNHEY and CDR2 SVGAGI. The V gene lost 0 bases and the J gene lost 3 bases, with 15 bases spanning the gap. CDR3 sequence (DNA): TGTGCCAGCAGTTACTCCCGACAGGTGGATTTCTACGAGCAGTACTTC. It encodes CASSYSRQVDFYEQYF.

Comment on this clone: The same CDR3 also results from other DNA sequences found in this sample. This chain links TRBV5-1 with TRBJ1-1, with D possibly being TRBD1 (5 bases). CDR1 and CDR2 (germline): SGHRS, YFSETQ. The CDR3 sequence is 15 residues long. Trimming pared 5 bases from V and 2 bases from J, leaving 16 bases between. CDR3 loop: CASSLEGGANTEAFF. The CDR3 DNA reads TGCGCCAGCAGTCTTGAGGGAGGGGCCAACACTGAAGCTTTCTTT.

This clone was picked up a small number of times. V usage is TRBV11-1 and J usage is TRBJ1-6; maybe TRBD1 (5 bases). The germline CDR1 and CDR2 sequences are SGHAT and FQDESV (reference sequence). Trimming pared 0 bases from V and 10 bases from J, leaving 10 bases between. The length of the CDR3 is 14 residues. The chain's CDR3 is CASSLAAGRSPLHF. The CDR3 DNA is TGTGCCAGCAGCTTAGCGGCAGGGCGGTCACCCCTCCACTTT.

This clone has just a few counts. The rearrangement links TRBV9 to TRBJ1-6; 7 positions agree with TRBD1. The CDR3 loop spans 14 amino acids. In germline, CDR1 is SGDLS, CDR2 YYNGEE. The trim removed 3 bases at V and 7 bases at J, leaving 4 bases unmatched. CDR3 sequence: CASSGRDRNSPLHF. The CDR3 bases are TGTGCCAGCAGCGGCCGGGACAGAAATTCACCCCTCCACTTT.

The CDR3 DNA follows: TGCGCCAGCAGCCAAGATGGGTCAACAGGGGGCAACTATGGCTACACCTTC. Translation: CASSQDGSTGGNYGYTF. V usage is TRBV4-3 and J usage is TRBJ1-2, with 9 bases aligning to TRBD1. CDR3 length: 17 amino acids. The V gene end was trimmed by 0 bases and the J gene end by 2 bases; junction bases not matched to a gene: 7. Germline CDR1 is LGHNA and CDR2 is YSLEER.

The count of this clone is one. The V and J genes are TRBV27 and TRBJ1-1; no reliable D call. From germline, CDR1 is MNHEY and CDR2 SMNVEV (reference sequence). V lost 4 bases and J lost 1, with 10 bases in between. This CDR3 has 14 residues. This chain's CDR3 is CASSSIRGNTEAFF. CDR3 nucleotide sequence: TGTGCCAGCAGTTCGATCCGAGGGAACACTGAAGCTTTCTTT.